The rows below give T cell receptor beta chains drawn from one sample of a study of shared clonotypes between healthy human individuals. Assay used: immunoSEQ multiplex PCR; TCRdb lists only in-frame clones, some missing. The top ten hold around 1.8% of the sample, which has over 2,000,000 clones, 90% to 95% seen once. Sequencing used naive CD8+ T cells from PBMCs. The receptors shown here come from a young man in good health. Some clones in this sample may be carry-over from other donors' samples. Each CDR3 is given with its conserved first and last residue. D genes are given only for firm matches. Clone size appears in some rows only: once, few, many, or a class for an expanded clone.

NA,TRBV10-2,NA,TRBJ1-2,CASSDSGANYGYTF,TGCGCCAGCAGTGACTCGGGGGCAAACTATGGCTACACCTTC
NA,TRBV29-1,NA,TRBJ1-3,CSVTGLGNTIYF,TGCAGCGTCACAGGGCTCGGAAACACCATATATTTT
TRBD2,TRBV11-2,NA,TRBJ2-3,CASSPTSGILSTDTQYF,TGTGCCAGCAGCCCGACTAGCGGAATACTTAGCACAGATACGCAGTATTTT
NA,TRBV11-3,NA,TRBJ1-1,CASSPRGDRLTEAFF,TGTGCCAGCAGCCCCCGGGGAGACAGGCTCACTGAAGCTTTCTTT
NA,TRBV11-1,NA,TRBJ2-1,CASSSRQVDEQFF,TGTGCCAGCAGCTCCAGACAGGTGGATGAGCAGTTCTTC
TRBD2,TRBV7-2,NA,TRBJ2-3,CASSARPGLAGDTQYF,TGTGCCAGCAGCGCACGTCCGGGACTAGCGGGGGATACGCAGTATTTT
TRBD1,TRBV30,once,TRBJ2-3,CAWSVLDRFTDTQYF,TGTGCCTGGAGTGTACTGGACAGGTTCACAGATACGCAGTATTTT
TRBD2,TRBV29-1,NA,TRBJ2-1,CSVGGGFTYNEQFF,TGCAGCGTGGGCGGGGGGTTTACATACAATGAGCAGTTCTTC
NA,TRBV6-5,NA,TRBJ2-5,CASSYSKGAPRETQYF,TGTGCCAGCAGTTACTCGAAAGGGGCCCCGCGAGAGACCCAGTACTTC
TRBD1,TRBV7-6,NA,TRBJ2-7,CASSPDRGDISEQYF,TGTGCCAGCAGCCCCGACAGGGGCGATATTTCCGAGCAGTACTTC
TRBD1,TRBV5-1,once,TRBJ1-1,CASSPTGGVEAFF,TGCGCCAGCAGCCCAACAGGGGGAGTTGAAGCTTTCTTT
TRBD1,TRBV11-2,NA,TRBJ1-2,CASSYRGLGYGYTF,TGTGCCAGCAGTTACAGGGGGCTTGGCTATGGCTACACCTTC
NA,TRBV27,NA,TRBJ1-1,CASSFGGGTFTEAFF,TGTGCCAGCAGTTTCGGAGGAGGGACCTTCACTGAAGCTTTCTTT
TRBD2,TRBV19,NA,TRBJ2-4,CASRGGLGFQYF,TGTGCCAGTCGGGGGGGACTCGGATTTCAGTACTTC
TRBD1,TRBV7-9,once,TRBJ2-7,CASSQGQSYEQYF,TGTGCCAGCAGCCAGGGACAGTCCTACGAGCAGTACTTC
NA,TRBV27,few,TRBJ1-5,CASSGGLNQPQHF,TGTGCCAGCAGCGGCGGACTAAATCAGCCCCAGCATTTT
TRBD1,TRBV5-1,NA,TRBJ1-1,CASSSWTGGNTEAFF,TGCGCCAGCAGCTCGTGGACAGGAGGAAACACTGAAGCTTTCTTT
NA,TRBV29-1,NA,TRBJ2-1,CSVLKETGPTGRQFF,TGCAGCGTGCTCAAGGAGACAGGACCTACTGGGAGGCAGTTCTTC
TRBD1,TRBV4-2,NA,TRBJ1-3,CASSQDTVGQGKRENTIYF,TGTGCCAGCAGCCAAGATACCGTGGGACAGGGGAAGAGAGAAAACACCATATATTTT
TRBD1,TRBV7-9,NA,TRBJ2-2,CASSFRGQGPTGELFF,TGTGCCAGCAGCTTCCGCGGACAGGGACCCACCGGGGAGCTGTTTTTT
NA,TRBV27,NA,TRBJ1-5,CASSFWGSNQPQHF,TGTGCCAGCAGTTTTTGGGGGAGCAATCAGCCCCAGCATTTT
NA,TRBV13,NA,TRBJ1-2,CASSLVGNGYTF,TGTGCCAGCAGCTTAGTGGGGAATGGCTACACCTTC
TRBD1,TRBV27,NA,TRBJ1-1,CASSLRQGAGNTEAFF,TGTGCCAGCAGTTTGCGACAGGGGGCTGGGAACACTGAAGCTTTCTTT
TRBD2,TRBV28,NA,TRBJ2-6,CASSFLGLAKDSGANVLTF,TGTGCCAGCAGTTTCCTGGGACTAGCGAAAGACTCTGGGGCCAACGTCCTGACTTTC
TRBD2,TRBV2,once,TRBJ2-7,CASSDGGTRGAGEQYF,TGTGCCAGCAGTGATGGTGGGACTAGAGGGGCGGGCGAGCAGTACTTC
TRBD2,TRBV10-3,NA,TRBJ2-3,CAISESGLAGRTDTQYF,TGTGCCATCAGTGAGTCAGGACTAGCGGGAAGAACAGATACGCAGTATTTT
TRBD2,TRBV7-9,NA,TRBJ2-2,CASSFLAGDRAGELFF,TGTGCCAGCAGCTTCTTAGCGGGAGATCGGGCCGGGGAGCTGTTTTTT
TRBD1,TRBV4-1,NA,TRBJ2-4,CASSLTGGESKNIQYF,TGCGCCAGCAGCCTAACAGGGGGCGAATCCAAAAACATTCAGTACTTC
NA,TRBV28,NA,TRBJ2-7,CASSIGQPFTYEQYF,TGTGCCAGCAGTATCGGACAGCCCTTTACCTACGAGCAGTACTTC
TRBD1,TRBV9,NA,TRBJ1-2,CASSPGGTGAYGYTF,TGTGCCAGCAGCCCAGGAGGGACAGGGGCCTATGGCTACACCTTC
NA,TRBV6-6,NA,TRBJ1-3,CASSYSIPPAGNTIYF,TGTGCCAGCAGTTACTCGATCCCACCGGCGGGAAACACCATATATTTT
NA,TRBV6-5,NA,TRBJ2-3,CASSYSTQRTQYF,TGTGCCAGCAGTTACTCGACCCAACGTACGCAGTATTTT
TRBD2,TRBV6-5,NA,TRBJ2-1,CASSYYNPGLEDEQFF,TGTGCCAGCAGTTACTATAACCCGGGACTAGAAGATGAGCAGTTCTTC
NA,TRBV9,NA,TRBJ2-7,CASSVAPLEQGGSYEQYF,TGTGCCAGCAGCGTAGCCCCCTTGGAACAGGGCGGCTCCTACGAGCAGTACTTC
TRBD2,TRBV11-3,NA,TRBJ2-7,CASSLYHPIGLAVYEQYF,TGTGCCAGCAGCTTATACCACCCAATAGGACTAGCGGTCTACGAGCAGTACTTC
TRBD2,TRBV6-6,NA,TRBJ2-7,CASSYSSSGSYEQYF,TGTGCCAGCAGTTACTCGTCTAGCGGGTCCTACGAGCAGTACTTC
NA,TRBV15,NA,TRBJ1-5,CATSRRGQFSNQPQHF,TGTGCCACCAGCAGAAGAGGGCAGTTTAGCAATCAGCCCCAGCATTTT
TRBD1,TRBV5-6,few,TRBJ1-1,CASSLGDREGTEAFF,TGTGCCAGCAGCTTGGGGGACAGGGAGGGCACTGAAGCTTTCTTT
TRBD1,TRBV19,NA,TRBJ2-1,CASSFQGVPYNEQFF,TGTGCCAGTAGTTTTCAGGGGGTTCCCTACAATGAGCAGTTCTTC
NA,TRBV27,NA,TRBJ2-7,CASSSKWGEQYF,TGTGCCAGCAGTTCCAAATGGGGCGAGCAGTACTTC
NA,TRBV6-1,NA,TRBJ2-7,CASRVPERLSYEQYF,TGTGCCAGCAGGGTTCCAGAGCGCCTCTCCTACGAGCAGTACTTC
NA,TRBV4-1,NA,TRBJ2-6,CASSQVHKSVGANVLTF,TGCGCCAGCAGCCAAGTACACAAGTCGGTCGGGGCCAACGTCCTGACTTTC
NA,TRBV15,once,TRBJ2-7,CATSRGTEMDYEQYF,TGTGCCACCAGCAGAGGGACAGAAATGGATTACGAGCAGTACTTC
TRBD2,TRBV19,NA,TRBJ2-7,CASSIRLASSVEQYF,TGTGCCAGTAGTATCCGACTAGCCTCCTCTGTCGAGCAGTACTTC
NA,TRBV28,once,TRBJ2-1,CASSLLRGYNEQFF,TGTGCCAGCAGTTTATTACGGGGATACAATGAGCAGTTCTTC
NA,TRBV13,NA,TRBJ2-2,CASSLLSGAGGELFF,TGTGCCAGCAGCTTGCTTTCAGGGGCGGGCGGGGAGCTGTTTTTT
NA,TRBV28,NA,TRBJ2-7,CASSPFSDIKAAYEQYF,TGTGCCAGCAGTCCCTTTTCCGATATCAAAGCAGCCTACGAGCAGTACTTC
NA,TRBV19,NA,TRBJ1-1,CASSIGGGTEAFF,TGTGCCAGTAGTATTGGCGGGGGCACTGAAGCTTTCTTT
TRBD2,TRBV4-3,once,TRBJ2-7,CASSQAPGRGYEQYF,TGCGCCAGCAGCCAAGCCCCCGGGAGGGGGTACGAGCAGTACTTC
NA,TRBV5-1,NA,TRBJ2-3,CASSLGAKTDTQYF,TGCGCCAGCAGCTTGGGAGCTAAAACAGATACGCAGTATTTT
NA,TRBV4-1,NA,TRBJ2-5,CASSQDPRYRQETQYF,TGCGCCAGCAGCCAAGACCCCCGGTATCGCCAAGAGACCCAGTACTTC
NA,TRBV4-3,NA,TRBJ2-2,CASSPSTTLSGELFF,TGCGCCAGCAGCCCTTCGACTACCCTCTCCGGGGAGCTGTTTTTT
NA,TRBV18,NA,TRBJ1-1,CASSPPGLNTEAFF,TGTGCCAGCTCACCACCGGGACTGAACACTGAAGCTTTCTTT
NA,TRBV30,NA,TRBJ2-6,CASSPGYGANVLTF,TGTGCCTCTAGCCCGGGATATGGGGCCAACGTCCTGACTTTC
NA,TRBV19,NA,TRBJ2-1,CASTGRISYNEQFF,TGTGCCAGTACAGGGAGGATCTCCTACAATGAGCAGTTCTTC